The rows below give T cell receptor beta chains drawn from one sample of a study of shared clonotypes between healthy human individuals. Using immunoSEQ multiplex PCR, the repertoire was profiled, and TCRdb retains in-frame clones only, with some absent. The table lists around 2.1 million clones, under 97% of them singletons. Sequenced input: naive CD4+ T cells sorted from blood. The receptors derive from a man between 18 and 29 years old in good health. Both conserved end residues are part of each CDR3. D genes are given only for firm matches. A row's size may be missing; if present it is once, few, many or a size class.

j_call clone_size v_call d_call cdr3_aa cdr3_nt
TRBJ2-7 NA TRBV11-1 TRBD1 CASSRDRDYEQYF TGTGCCAGCAGTCGGGACAGGGACTACGAGCAGTACTTC
TRBJ2-7 NA TRBV18 TRBD1 CASSPILPGQGYYEQYF TGTGCCAGCTCACCCATATTACCGGGACAGGGGTATTACGAGCAGTACTTC
TRBJ2-3 NA TRBV9 TRBD2 CASSAAGASGMDTQYF TGTGCCAGCAGCGCAGCGGGGGCGTCGGGCATGGATACGCAGTATTTT
TRBJ1-3 NA TRBV5-6 NA CASSTNSKPGNTIYF TGTGCCAGCAGCACAAACAGTAAACCTGGAAACACCATATATTTT
TRBJ1-6 once TRBV30 TRBD1 CASGQGYDSPLHF TGTGCCTCTGGACAGGGGTATGATTCACCCCTCCACTTT
TRBJ1-1 NA TRBV2 NA CASSEQGEGTEAFF TGTGCCAGCAGTGAACAGGGAGAGGGGACTGAAGCTTTCTTT
TRBJ2-1 NA TRBV10-3 TRBD2 CAIAVSSGSPYNEQFF TGTGCCATCGCCGTTTCAAGCGGGAGCCCCTACAATGAGCAGTTCTTC
TRBJ1-1 NA TRBV18 TRBD1 CASSPRQGGDTEAFF TGTGCCAGCTCACCCCGACAGGGGGGGGACACTGAAGCTTTCTTT
TRBJ2-3 NA TRBV7-2 NA CASSSQGLKDTQYF TGTGCCAGCAGCTCACAGGGATTGAAAGATACGCAGTATTTT
TRBJ1-1 NA TRBV2 NA CASRPGSANTEAFF TGTGCCAGCAGACCAGGGTCGGCGAACACTGAAGCTTTCTTT
TRBJ2-2 NA TRBV5-4 TRBD1 CASSLDQGAGGELFF TGTGCCAGCAGCTTGGACCAGGGGGCGGGCGGGGAGCTGTTTTTT
TRBJ1-5 NA TRBV10-3 TRBD1 CAISADRGGNQPQHF TGTGCCATCAGTGCTGACAGGGGCGGCAATCAGCCCCAGCATTTT
TRBJ2-2 NA TRBV6-5 NA CASHETNTGELFF TGTGCCAGCCACGAGACGAACACCGGGGAGCTGTTTTTT
TRBJ2-7 once TRBV7-9 NA CASSIDLGPSEQYF TGTGCCAGCAGTATAGACCTTGGACCCTCCGAGCAGTACTTC
TRBJ2-3 NA TRBV27 TRBD2 CASSFYVGGYTDTQYF TGTGCCAGCAGTTTTTACGTGGGGGGGTACACAGATACGCAGTATTTT
TRBJ1-1 NA TRBV5-1 TRBD1 CASSWIAGTVNTEAFF TGCGCCAGCAGTTGGATCGCCGGGACAGTGAACACTGAAGCTTTCTTT
TRBJ2-7 once TRBV18 NA CASSPTGFEQYF TGTGCCAGCTCACCAACTGGGTTCGAGCAGTACTTC
TRBJ2-4 NA TRBV7-9 NA CASSGDQGWIQYF TGTGCCAGCAGCGGGGACCAGGGGTGGATTCAGTACTTC
TRBJ2-1 NA TRBV5-6 NA CASREKGISYNEQFF TGTGCCAGCAGGGAGAAGGGGATTTCCTACAATGAGCAGTTCTTC
TRBJ1-6 NA TRBV7-2 TRBD1 CASSADRGFIPLHF TGTGCCAGCAGCGCAGACAGGGGCTTTATCCCCCTCCACTTT
TRBJ2-1 NA TRBV28 TRBD2 CASSLLAGGPTYNEQFF TGTGCCAGCAGCCTACTAGCGGGGGGGCCGACCTACAATGAGCAGTTCTTC
TRBJ2-7 NA TRBV10-3 NA CAISELGIGSYEQYF TGTGCCATCAGTGAACTGGGAATAGGCTCCTACGAGCAGTACTTC
TRBJ2-1 NA TRBV9 NA CASSPLAGWDNEQFF TGTGCCAGCAGCCCTTTGGCGGGATGGGACAATGAGCAGTTCTTC
TRBJ1-5 NA TRBV19 TRBD1 CASRILPGQGNQPQHF TGTGCCAGTAGGATACTGCCGGGACAGGGAAATCAGCCCCAGCATTTT
TRBJ1-1 NA TRBV30 NA CAWSGVTEAFF TGTGCCTGGAGTGGAGTCACTGAAGCTTTCTTT